The 9 T cell receptor beta chains listed next were all sequenced from one sample in a study of T cells after yellow fever vaccination. One entry per CDR3 protein, called by TCRdb with MiXCR from the 5' RACE reads. This table has some 200,000 distinct CDR3 sequences, approximately 3% appearing once. Sample: CD4+ T cells sorted from PBMCs, taken 10 days after the yellow fever booster vaccination. These receptors were obtained from a man between 18 and 29 years old who received the YFV17D yellow fever vaccine.

At least ten counts were recorded for this clonotype. The CDR3 protein is CASSPRQDQETQYF. In DNA, the CDR3 is TGCGCCAGCAGCCCTCGACAGGACCAAGAGACCCAGTACTTC. J is TRBJ2-5 and V is TRBV5-1, with D possibly being TRBD1 (6 bases). CDR3 size: 14 residues. Germline-derived CDR1 and CDR2 are SGHRS and YFSETQ. V gave up 4 bases and J gave up 0 bases, with 10 bases separating them.

This clonotype came up a few times. The V gene is TRBV12-3 or TRBV12-4, the J gene TRBJ1-6, with D tentatively TRBD1 (6 bases). The V gene lost 5 bases and the J gene lost 6 bases, with 14 bases spanning the gap. The CDR3 runs 15 residues. This chain's CDR3 is CASSNQGFSNSPLHF. The CDR3 nucleotides read TGTGCCAGCAGTAACCAGGGGTTTAGTAATTCACCCCTCCACTTT.

The chain is built from TRBV5-6 and TRBJ2-1, with D possibly TRBD2 on 5 matching bases. Trimming removed 4 bases from V and 6 bases from J, with 14 bases in between. CDR3 length: 14 amino acids. The germline V gene encodes CDR1 SGHDT and CDR2 YYEEEE. DNA for the CDR3: TGTGCCAGCAGCCCTCGGGGTTGGGGCAATGAGCAGTTCTTC. The encoded protein is CASSPRGWGNEQFF.

This clonotype was recorded a few times. The chain links TRBV4-3 to TRBJ2-6; 13 bases agree with TRBD2. Germline V gene lookup returns CDR1 LGHNA and CDR2 YSLEER. This CDR3 spans 18 amino acids. Losses at the gene ends were 3 bases for V and 0 bases for J; bases not matched to a gene: 2. CDR3 in amino acids: CASSHRLAGGSGANVLTF. The CDR3 region has the DNA TGCGCCAGCAGCCACCGACTAGCGGGGGGCTCTGGGGCCAACGTCCTGACTTTC.

This clonotype appeared a few times. This chain connects TRBV5-1 to TRBJ2-7; 12 nucleotides agree with TRBD2. Per germline, CDR1 SGHRS and CDR2 YFSETQ. The J segment lost 3 bases and the V segment lost 4 bases, leaving 8 bases of the junction unmatched. The length of the CDR3 is 16 residues. CDR3 sequence reads: CASSQLGLAGFYEQYF. In DNA, the CDR3 is TGCGCCAGCAGCCAACTAGGACTAGCGGGATTCTACGAGCAGTACTTC. Combining the CDR3 with reference TRBV5-1 and TRBJ2-7 gives the whole variable domain KAGVTQTPRYLIKTRGQQVTLSCSPISGHRSVSWYQQTPGQGLQFLFEYFSETQRNKGNFPGRFSGRQFSNSRSEMNVSTLELGDSALYLCASSQLGLAGFYEQYFGPGTRLTVT.

In its sample, this clonotype was seen a few times. This chain uses TRBV4-1 with TRBJ2-7; 10 bases are a match to TRBD2. Germline loops: CDR1 MGHRA, CDR2 YSYEKL. V shed 0 bases and J 6 bases; nucleotides not matched to a gene: 11. This CDR3 is 17 amino acids long. CDR3 in amino acids: CASSQEGKTSGKTEQYF. The CDR3, as DNA: TGCGCCAGCAGCCAAGAAGGGAAAACTAGCGGGAAAACCGAGCAGTACTTC.

In its sample, this clonotype was seen many times. The chain couples TRBV5-1 to TRBJ2-5; D is unclear. Between the trimmed V and J ends, which lost 4 bases and 5 bases, there was a span of 12 bases. The germline gives CDR1 SGHRS, CDR2 YFSETQ. The length of the CDR3 is 13 residues. This CDR3 reads CASSPLSAETQYF. The CDR3 DNA reads as TGCGCCAGCAGCCCCCTGAGTGCGGAGACCCAGTACTTC.

As for this clonotype: This clone may be a read error of a much larger clone one base away. Because it lacks the conserved phenylalanine or tryptophan at the end, this CDR3 is likely a read error. The chain recombines TRBV6-2 or TRBV6-3 with TRBJ2-7; tentatively, D is TRBD1 (6 bases). V was clipped by 7 bases and J by 0 bases, with 16 bases between them. Germline CDR1 is MNHEY and CDR2 is SVGEGT. The CDR3 is 15 amino acids. The CDR3 loop is CASTSAQGTSYEQYL. CDR3 in DNA: TGTGCCAGCACTTCGGCGCAGGGGACCTCCTACGAGCAGTACTTG.

A few counts support this clonotype. Written as DNA, the CDR3 is TGTGCCAGCAGCGTAGGGGTCAGGGACTCCTATAATTCACCCCTCCACTTT. Its protein is CASSVGVRDSYNSPLHF. The rearrangement links TRBV9 to TRBJ1-6, with D possibly matching TRBD1 (5 bases). V lost 0 bases and J 0 bases, leaving 10 bases between the germline ends. Germline loops: CDR1 SGDLS, CDR2 YYNGEE. CDR3 length: 17 amino acids. The variable domain in full, with the rest retrieved from reference TRBV9 and TRBJ1-6, is DSGVTQTPKHLITATGQRVTLRCSPRSGDLSVYWYQQSLDQGLQFLIQYYNGEERAKGNILERFSAQQFPDLHSELNLSSLELGDSALYFCASSVGVRDSYNSPLHFGNGTRLTVT.